Presented here are 32 T cell receptor beta chains from one specimen sequenced in a study of cytomegalovirus exposure and HLA in healthy donors (dated 2017 in TCRdb). Library generation was performed with the immunoSEQ multiplex PCR assay. A mixture of 60 forward primers for TCR Vbeta segments and 13 reverse primers for TCR Jbeta segments was used in the multiplex PCR. The source is immuneACCESS, and TCRdb retained only in-frame sequences with V and J called. Part of the clones is not carried over; for the studies checked, unresolved V genes explain less than half of this, and the remainder is unexplained. This sample comprises 150,000 to 180,000 clones, roughly 79% of them detected only once. Of the sample, about 2.7% falls within the top ten clones. Specimen: PBMCs. The origin of the receptors is a man younger than 35 in good health and CMV-seronegative.

V and J are TRBV7-2 and TRBJ1-1; no clear D gene. Germline V lookup: CDR1 SGHTA, CDR2 FQGNSA. Trimming pared 5 bases from V and 3 bases from J, leaving 4 bases between. This CDR3 region has 11 residues. This chain's CDR3 is CASSPYTEAFF. CDR3 in DNA: TGTGCCAGCAGCCCATACACTGAAGCTTTCTTT.

The CDR3 DNA follows: TGTGCCAGCAGTGCCACAGGGGGGGATCAGCCCCAGCATTTT. Its translation: CASSATGGDQPQHF. The chain has TRBV2 and TRBJ1-5; TRBD1 matches 8 bases. The CDR3 sequence is 14 residues long. The junction had 4 bases not matched to a gene; V was cut back by 4 bases and J by 5 bases. Germline V gives CDR1 SNHLY, CDR2 FYNNEI.

This sequence joins TRBV4-1 and TRBJ1-2; TRBD1 matches 11 bases. CDR1 is MGHRA and CDR2 is YSYEKL in the germline V gene. V dropped 8 bases and J dropped 4; count of bases not matched to a gene: 12. The length of the CDR3 is 16 residues. CDR3 DNA sequence: TGCGCCAGCTCTCGAGGACAGGGGGCGCGGTTCTATGGCTACACCTTC. Protein: CASSRGQGARFYGYTF.

Concerning this clone: This sample also contains other DNA sequences that code for the same CDR3. V usage is TRBV7-2 and J usage is TRBJ1-1, with 8 bases that match TRBD1. V shed 5 bases, J shed 4 bases, and the junction held 9 bases outside the gene matches. The CDR3 is 15 amino acids. Germline V gene sequence: CDR1 SGHTA, CDR2 FQGNSA. The CDR3 bases are TGTGCCAGCAGCACCCAGCCTGACAGGGGCACTGAAGCTTTCTTT. This sequence encodes CASSTQPDRGTEAFF. The variable domain in full, with the rest retrieved from reference TRBV7-2 and TRBJ1-1, is GAGVSQSPSNKVTEKGKDVELRCDPISGHTALYWYRQSLGQGLEFLIYFQGNSAPDKSGLPSDRFSAERTGGSVSTLTIQRTQQEDSAVYLCASSTQPDRGTEAFFGQGTRLTVV.

V and J are TRBV7-2 and TRBJ1-4; D is perhaps TRBD1 (5 bases). The length of the CDR3 is 14 residues. Germline V gene data show CDR1 as SGHTA and CDR2 as FQGNSA. V was pared by 5 bases and J by 5 bases, with 12 bases between. In DNA form, the CDR3 reads TGTGCCAGCAGCCGAGACAGAAAGAATGAAAAACTGTTTTTT. Translation: CASSRDRKNEKLFF.

The chain has TRBV7-3 and TRBJ2-1, with TRBD1 matching over 8 bases. The CDR3 runs to 15 residues. The germline CDR1 and CDR2 sequences are SGHTA and FQGTGA. V lost 2 bases and J lost 2; bases outside the gene matches: 2. CDR3 residues: CASSLQGAPYNEQFF. Here the CDR3 DNA reads TGTGCCAGCAGCTTACAGGGGGCCCCCTACAATGAGCAGTTCTTC.

V gene TRBV28 combines with J gene TRBJ1-3, with TRBD1 matching over 8 bases. The ends lost 5 bases at V and 0 bases at J; junction bases unmatched: 3. Germline V gene sequence: CDR1 MDHEN, CDR2 SYDVKM. CDR3 length: 15 residues. The CDR3 reads CASSRTGSSGNTIYF. The CDR3 DNA reads TGTGCCAGCAGTAGGACAGGGAGCTCTGGAAACACCATATATTTT.

This sequence joins TRBV29-1 and TRBJ1-2, with D possibly being TRBD1 (5 bases). This CDR3 is 13 amino acids long. Trimming stripped 0 bases from V and 4 bases from J, with 9 bases between. The germline V gene has CDR1 SQVTM and CDR2 ANQGSEA. The CDR3 region is CSVEEGRAYGYTF. CDR3 DNA sequence: TGCAGCGTTGAAGAGGGCAGGGCCTATGGCTACACCTTC.

The J gene is TRBJ2-1, the V gene TRBV7-8; D remains unclear. Germline CDR1 is SGHVS and CDR2 is FQNEAQ. The CDR3 loop spans 13 amino acids. The V end lost 6 bases, the J end lost 7 bases, and 13 bases lay between the germline ends. CDR3 bases: TGTGCCAGCAGGCGGCGCGGAAAGAATGAGCAGTTCTTC. Protein: CASRRRGKNEQFF.

The chain is built from TRBV7-6 and TRBJ2-3, with 8 bases that match TRBD1. This CDR3 region has 16 residues. The V gene end was trimmed by 2 bases and the J gene end by 2 bases; junction bases not matched to a gene: 6. Germline V gives CDR1 SGHVS, CDR2 FNYEAQ. In DNA, the CDR3 is TGTGCCAGCAGCTTACAGGGGGCCACAAACACAGATACGCAGTATTTT. It yields the protein CASSLQGATNTDTQYF. The complete variable domain, with remaining parts taken from reference TRBV7-6 and TRBJ2-3, reads GAGVSQSPRYKVTKRGQDVALRCDPISGHVSLYWYRQALGQGPEFLTYFNYEAQQDKSGLPNDRFSAERPEGSISTLTIQRTEQRDSAMYRCASSLQGATNTDTQYFGPGTRLTVL.

This sequence joins TRBV9 and TRBJ1-2; D is possibly TRBD1 (6 bases). The CDR3 sequence is 18 residues long. V lost 0 bases to trimming and J lost 4 bases, with 22 bases between them. CDR1 is SGDLS, CDR2 YYNGEE, per germline. The CDR3 region is CASSVGPGRHRATYGYTF. The CDR3 DNA reads as TGTGCCAGCAGCGTAGGCCCGGGAAGGCACAGGGCGACCTATGGCTACACCTTC. The whole variable domain, remainder taken from reference TRBV9 and TRBJ1-2, is DSGVTQTPKHLITATGQRVTLRCSPRSGDLSVYWYQQSLDQGLQFLIQYYNGEERAKGNILERFSAQQFPDLHSELNLSSLELGDSALYFCASSVGPGRHRATYGYTFGSGTRLTVV.

The chain carries TRBV2 and TRBJ2-7; D is possibly TRBD2 (5 bases). V was clipped by 2 bases and J by 2 bases, with 7 bases between them. The CDR3 covers 13 residues. Germline loops: CDR1 SNHLY, CDR2 FYNNEI. The CDR3 protein is CASSETRAYEQYV. The CDR3 nucleotides are TGTGCCAGCAGTGAAACTAGGGCCTACGAGCAGTACGTC.

This chain joins TRBV21-1 and TRBJ2-7; the D call of TRBD1 is as the table states it, not checked on the DNA. TRBV21-1 counts as a pseudogene. This CDR3 has 17 residues. CDR3: CASSKGLDREVSYEQYV. The CDR3 DNA is TGTGCCAGCAGCAAAGGACTGGACAGGGAGGTTTCGTACGAGCAGTACGTC.

This clone was seen more than once but under ten times. The V call is TRBV29-1, the J call TRBJ1-1, with 7 positions matching TRBD1. The CDR3 totals 14 residues. After removal of 7 bases from V and 1 base from J, the junction contained 9 bases not matched to a gene. Per germline, CDR1 SQVTM and CDR2 ANQGSEA. CDR3 bases: TGCAGCGCTCAGGACAGGTGGGGGAACACTGAAGCTTTCTTT. It specifies CSAQDRWGNTEAFF.

The chain has TRBV5-4 and TRBJ1-2; the match to TRBD1 covers 8 bases. V was clipped by 5 bases and J by 8 bases; unmatched bases: 17. The CDR3 sequence is 16 residues long. The germline CDR1 and CDR2 sequences are SGHNT and YYREEE (reference sequence). The CDR3: CASRPRDRLASRGYTF. The CDR3 DNA reads TGTGCCAGCAGACCCAGGGACAGGTTGGCTTCGCGGGGCTACACCTTC.

The V call is TRBV18, the J call TRBJ2-7, with 7 bases that match TRBD1. The germline gives CDR1 KGHSH, CDR2 LQKENI. CDR3 length: 14 amino acids. The J segment lost 6 bases and the V segment lost 2 bases, leaving 7 bases of the junction unmatched. CDR3 in amino acids: CASSPEGAPREQYF. The CDR3 bases are TGTGCCAGCTCACCAGAGGGGGCACCCCGCGAGCAGTACTTC.

The chain employs TRBV29-1 and TRBJ2-5, with a weak D call TRBD1 (5 bases). CDR1 is SQVTM, CDR2 ANQGSEA, per germline. The CDR3 runs to 14 residues. V dropped 3 bases and J dropped 5 bases, with 16 bases sitting between them. CDR3 amino acids: CSVEAGWLRETQYF. In DNA, the CDR3 is TGCAGCGTTGAGGCAGGGTGGCTACGGGAGACCCAGTACTTC. The variable domain in full, completed from reference TRBV29-1 and TRBJ2-5, reads SAVISQKPSRDICQRGTSLTIQCQVDSQVTMMFWYRQQPGQSLTLIATANQGSEATYESGFVIDKFPISRPNLTFSTLTVSNMSPEDSSIYLCSVEAGWLRETQYFGPGTRLLVL.

The chain links TRBV30 to TRBJ1-3, with D perhaps matching TRBD1 (6 bases). CDR3 length equals 16 residues. V was pared by 7 bases and J by 4 bases, with 23 bases between. The germline CDR1 and CDR2 sequences are GTSNPN and SVGIG (reference sequence). CDR3 loop: CALTKQGWLLGNTIYF. CDR3 bases: TGTGCCTTGACGAAACAGGGATGGCTGTTAGGAAACACCATATATTTT.

This chain links TRBV9 with TRBJ1-3; 7 bases are a match to TRBD1. Germline V gene data show CDR1 as SGDLS and CDR2 as YYNGEE. V was clipped by 2 bases and J by 0 bases; unmatched bases: 5. This CDR3 has 16 residues. The CDR3 nucleotides read TGTGCCAGCAGCGTCGGGACAGCCCTCTCTGGAAACACCATATATTTT. The encoded protein is CASSVGTALSGNTIYF.

Turning to this clone: At one of its ends the junction is not consistent with the germline gene, which may arise from a read error. The chain is built from TRBV6-4 and TRBJ2-4; possibly TRBD1 for D (6 bases). CDR3 length equals 17 residues. The germline V gene has CDR1 MRHNA and CDR2 SNTAGT. The CDR3 loop is CASSADRRLRAKNSQYF. DNA of the CDR3: TGTGCCAGCAGTGCCGACAGGCGCCTTAGAGCCAAAAACAGTCAGTACTTC.

The table lists this clone with a few counts. The chain carries TRBV29-1 and TRBJ1-1; 7 bases are a match to TRBD1. The CDR3 sequence is 12 residues long. After removal of 6 bases from V and 4 bases from J, the junction contained 5 bases not matched to a gene. Germline CDR1 and CDR2: SQVTM and ANQGSEA. The CDR3 here is CSVEQGITEAFF. DNA for the CDR3: TGCAGCGTCGAACAGGGGATCACTGAAGCTTTCTTT.

The gene calls are TRBV5-1 and TRBJ1-2, with D possibly matching TRBD1 (5 bases). CDR3 length equals 14 residues. CDR1 is SGHRS, CDR2 YFSETQ, per germline. Trimming cost V 1 base and J 9 bases, with 16 bases left between them. Here the CDR3 DNA reads TGCGCCAGCAGCTTGAGCAGGGCAGGTTGGCGCTACACCTTC. The encoded protein is CASSLSRAGWRYTF.

The table lists this clone with a few counts. The V and J genes are TRBV5-1 and TRBJ2-5, with TRBD2 identical over 10 bases. CDR1 and CDR2 from the germline V gene are SGHRS and YFSETQ. The CDR3 is 16 residues long. V lost 4 bases and J lost 3; bases outside the gene matches: 9. Here the CDR3 reads CASSAVQGLAKETQYF. The CDR3 bases are TGCGCCAGCAGCGCGGTTCAGGGACTAGCGAAAGAGACCCAGTACTTC.

CDR3 sequence: CSVGTGVSYGYTF. CDR3 nucleotide sequence: TGCAGCGTTGGGACAGGGGTTTCATATGGCTACACCTTC. The chain has TRBV29-1 and TRBJ1-2; 9 bases align to TRBD1. Unmatched junction bases numbered 5, after V lost 4 bases and J lost 5 bases. The CDR3 consists of 13 residues. Germline V gives CDR1 SQVTM, CDR2 ANQGSEA.

This clone was observed a handful of times. The genes are TRBV6-5 and TRBJ1-5, with 7 bases matching TRBD1. Germline CDR1 and CDR2: MNHEY and SVGAGI. The CDR3 has 13 residues. Germline trimming cut 7 bases from V and 4 bases from J; bases unmatched to any gene: 4. The CDR3 nucleotides are TGTGCCAGCACCCCGGACAGGAATCAGCCCCAGCATTTT. Its translation: CASTPDRNQPQHF.

This chain joins TRBV7-9 and TRBJ2-5, with 9 bases matching TRBD1. The end of the DNA aligns better with TRBJ2-7, so the J call may be wrong. This CDR3 is built from 14 residues. Germline V gene lookup returns CDR1 SEHNR and CDR2 FQNEAQ (reference sequence). The CDR3 reads CASSLRQGAYEQYF. CDR3 DNA: TGTGCCAGCAGCTTAAGACAGGGGGCCTACGAGCAGTACTTC.

There are a few counts of this clone. The chain recombines TRBV7-2 with TRBJ2-7; 7 bases are shared with TRBD2. This CDR3 has 17 residues. Trimming removed 5 bases from V and 0 bases from J; junction bases left unmatched: 13. The germline gives CDR1 SGHTA, CDR2 FQGNSA. The CDR3 coding sequence is TGTGCCAGCAGCCCGGTATTGGGGGGGGTTCCCTCCTACGAGCAGTACTTC. The encoded protein is CASSPVLGGVPSYEQYF.

The chain employs TRBV29-1 and TRBJ2-1, with D perhaps TRBD2 (6 bases). Germline CDR1 and CDR2: SQVTM and ANQGSEA. The CDR3 runs 13 residues. Trimming shortened V by 3 bases and J by 10 bases, and 16 bases separated the two germline ends. CDR3 DNA: TGCAGCGTTGAGCGGGACCGAGCGAAGGAGCAGTTCTTC. Encoded protein: CSVERDRAKEQFF.

The V and J genes are TRBV30 and TRBJ1-2, with D maybe TRBD1 (5 bases). CDR3 length: 11 amino acids. The germline V gene has CDR1 GTSNPN and CDR2 SVGIG (reference sequence). V was clipped by 1 base and J by 8 bases, with 8 bases between them. The CDR3 coding sequence is TGTGCCTGGAGTGACAGGCCCGGCTACACCTTC. Translation: CAWSDRPGYTF. The variable domain in full, with the rest retrieved from reference TRBV30 and TRBJ1-2, is SQTIHQWPATLVQPVGSPLSLECTVEGTSNPNLYWYRQAAGRGLQLLFYSVGIGQISSEVPQNLSASRPQDRQFILSSKKLLLSDSGFYLCAWSDRPGYTFGSGTRLTVV.

This clone has just a few counts. J is TRBJ1-1 and V is TRBV6-1, with 9 nucleotides matching TRBD1. Germline CDR1 MNHNS, CDR2 SASEGT. V lost 5 bases, J lost 5 bases, and 9 bases stayed unmatched. The CDR3 runs 15 residues. The CDR3 here is CASSTQGALGTEAFF. The CDR3 nucleotides read TGTGCCAGCAGTACACAGGGGGCCCTAGGAACTGAAGCTTTCTTT.

This clone turned up a few times. The V call is TRBV27, the J call TRBJ2-1; 9 nucleotides align to TRBD1. V dropped 7 bases and J dropped 4; count of bases not matched to a gene: 11. The CDR3 is 16 residues long. Per germline, CDR1 MNHEY and CDR2 SMNVEV (reference sequence). The CDR3 protein is CASTLQGQGNYNEQFF. DNA for the CDR3: TGTGCCAGCACCCTACAGGGACAGGGAAATTACAATGAGCAGTTCTTC.

The V gene is TRBV15, the J gene TRBJ2-1; 11 bases align to TRBD2. In germline, CDR1 is LNHNV, CDR2 YYDKDF (reference sequence). V shed 3 bases, J shed 4 bases, and the junction held 2 bases outside the gene matches. This CDR3 is built from 15 residues. The CDR3 reads CATSSPSGGYNEQFF. CDR3 in DNA: TGTGCCACCAGCAGTCCTAGCGGGGGGTACAATGAGCAGTTCTTC. Full variable domain (remainder filled in from reference TRBV15 and TRBJ2-1): DAMVIQNPRYQVTQFGKPVTLSCSQTLNHNVMYWYQQKSSQAPKLLFHYYDKDFNNEADTPDNFQSRRPNTSFCFLDIRSPGLGDTAMYLCATSSPSGGYNEQFFGPGTRLTVL.